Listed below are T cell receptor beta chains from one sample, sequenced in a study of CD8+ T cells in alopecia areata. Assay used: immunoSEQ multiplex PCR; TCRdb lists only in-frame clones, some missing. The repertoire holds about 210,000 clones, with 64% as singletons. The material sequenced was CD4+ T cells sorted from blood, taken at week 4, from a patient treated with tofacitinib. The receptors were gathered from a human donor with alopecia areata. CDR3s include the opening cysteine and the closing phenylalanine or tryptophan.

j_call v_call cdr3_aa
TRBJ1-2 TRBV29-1 CSVEENGYTF
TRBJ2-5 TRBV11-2 CASSLDVRGPSETQYF
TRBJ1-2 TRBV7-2 CASSLGPNYGYTF
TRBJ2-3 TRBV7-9 CASSLPLLAGGTDTQYF
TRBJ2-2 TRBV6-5 CASCLEIKTGELFF
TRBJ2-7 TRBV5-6 CASSLGPGTYEQYF
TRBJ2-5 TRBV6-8 CANRTVVETQYF
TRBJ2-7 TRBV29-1 CSVVRAYEQYF
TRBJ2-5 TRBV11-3 CASSLGIQETQYF
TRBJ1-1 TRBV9 CASSPRVGTDAFF
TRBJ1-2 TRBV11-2 CASSLDGDTDGYTF